The clone carrying this TCR beta chain was detected a few times. It was approximately 9.4 ml of fresh peripheral blood that supplied the PBMCs. TCR beta CDR3 regions were amplified from RNA. HTBI primers were employed in a first-round RT-PCR of the TCR CDR3. TCRdb re-called the multiplex PCR reads through MiXCR, storing one row per CDR3 protein. In the table there are more than 650,000 distinct CDR3 sequences, about 15% of which are singletons. This specimen comes from a study of T cells in Graves' hyperthyroidism and ophthalmopathy. Trimming took 4 bases from V and 3 from J; bases not matched to a gene: 4. The CDR3 runs 17 residues. Germline V gene sequence: CDR1 KGHDR, CDR2 SFDVKD.

The receptor was isolated from a woman younger than 30 with Graves' hyperthyroidism. The specimen sequenced was blood. The chain combines TRBV24-1 with TRBJ2-3, with TRBD2 identical over 15 bases. The CDR3 DNA is TGTGCCACCAGTGACCCAGGGACTAGCGGGAGGACAGATACGCAGTATTTT. Its protein product is CATSDPGTSGRTDTQYF.